This passage covers 18 T cell receptor beta chains from one sample sequenced in a study of blood T cell repertoires in COVID-19. Clones were read by immunoSEQ multiplex PCR, and TCRdb kept only the in-frame ones, dropping some. The sample carries 250,000 to 350,000 clones, around 87% recorded once. Sequenced input: PBMCs or T cells enriched from blood (not recorded which). These receptors were obtained from a woman aged 18-30 years with acute COVID-19.

The genes are TRBV11-2 and TRBJ2-6; no definite D call. Germline V lookup: CDR1 SGHAT, CDR2 FQNNGV. The V end was cut by 5 bases, the J end by 0 bases, with 11 bases between. This CDR3 has 16 residues. CDR3 residues: CASSELVVSGANVLTF. In nucleotides, the CDR3 is TGTGCCAGCAGCGAGCTTGTAGTCTCTGGGGCCAACGTCCTGACTTTC.

The rearrangement links TRBV9 to TRBJ2-1; perhaps TRBD2 as D (7 bases). Germline V gene sequence: CDR1 SGDLS, CDR2 YYNGEE. Trimming removed 3 bases at V and 5 bases at J, with 24 bases between. The CDR3 totals 18 residues. The CDR3 DNA follows: TGTGCCAGCAGCGCCCGGATGGGTGGGGGGGCCATAAACAATGAGCAGTTCTTC. Amino acids: CASSARMGGGAINNEQFF.

Note on this clone: A junction boundary mismatches the germline segment, possibly from a read error. The chain recombines TRBV27 with TRBJ2-7; 7 nucleotides match TRBD2. The CDR3 has 11 residues. Germline V gene data show CDR1 as MNHEY and CDR2 as SMNVEV (reference sequence). CDR3 DNA: TGTGCCAGCAGTTTATATCCGGGAGGCCCGTTC. It is translated as CASSLYPGGPF.

V usage is TRBV18 and J usage is TRBJ2-1, with 7 bases lining up with TRBD2. This CDR3 region has 17 residues. V was clipped by 1 base and J by 5 bases; unmatched bases: 11. Germline lookup yields CDR1 KGHSH and CDR2 LQKENI. CDR3 nucleotides: TGTGCCAGCTCACCACTTGGATTGCGTCTAGCGGACAATGAGCAGTTCTTC. This gives the protein CASSPLGLRLADNEQFF.

The count of this clone is one. The gene calls are TRBV28 and TRBJ1-5; D is unclear. Germline CDR1 and CDR2: MDHEN and SYDVKM. The V end was cut by 5 bases, the J end by 5 bases, with 7 bases between. This CDR3 spans 12 amino acids. CDR3 residues: CASSPHHQPQHF. CDR3 in DNA: TGTGCCAGCAGTCCACATCATCAGCCCCAGCATTTT.

The chain employs TRBV2 and TRBJ1-2, with 7 bases aligning to TRBD1. Germline V CDR1 and CDR2: SNHLY, FYNNEI. V gave up 7 bases and J gave up 4 bases; unmatched junction bases: 0. The CDR3 is made up of 11 amino acids. CDR3 loop: CASTGGYGYTF. The CDR3 DNA sequence: TGTGCCAGCACAGGGGGCTATGGCTACACCTTC.

This clone was detected once. V is TRBV7-8 and J is TRBJ1-2; 7 positions agree with TRBD1. Germline assignment: CDR1 SGHVS and CDR2 FQNEAQ. This CDR3 region has 15 residues. V lost 4 bases, J lost 3 bases, and 8 bases stayed unmatched. CDR3 in amino acids: CASSSGTAGDYGYTF. The CDR3 nucleotides are TGTGCCAGCAGCTCTGGGACAGCTGGGGACTATGGCTACACCTTC.

On this clone itself: This may arise from a read error, as a much more abundant clone is one base away. In the same sample, other DNA sequences code for this CDR3. This chain joins TRBV4-1 and TRBJ1-2; no firm D call. The CDR3 is 14 amino acids. Deletions cut 0 bases from V and 3 bases from J, with 8 bases between. From germline, CDR1 is MGHRA and CDR2 YSYEKL. The CDR3 here is CASSQEWGDYGYTF. CDR3 nucleotides: TGCGCCAGCAGCCAAGAATGGGGAGACTATGGCTACACCTTC.

This clone was observed a handful of times. J is TRBJ1-2 and V is TRBV6-5; TRBD1 matches at 10 bases. The CDR3 sequence is 13 residues long. Trimming at V came to 6 bases and at J to 8 bases, leaving 6 bases not matched to a gene. Germline CDR1 is MNHEY and CDR2 is SVGAGI. CDR3 bases: TGTGCCAGCAGCGACAGGGGGCGCCGAGGCTACACCTTC. Protein sequence: CASSDRGRRGYTF.

The rearrangement uses TRBV7-9 and TRBJ1-1, with TRBD1 as a possible D gene (5 bases). The CDR3 consists of 16 residues. Germline V gene data show CDR1 as SEHNR and CDR2 as FQNEAQ (reference sequence). V was pared by 6 bases and J by 2 bases, with 19 bases between. CDR3 DNA: TGTGCCAGCAGATCCATTGGGCGGGGCGTTAACACTGAAGCTTTCTTT. This codes for CASRSIGRGVNTEAFF.

This clone was observed a single time. The chain couples TRBV19 to TRBJ2-1; D possibly corresponds to TRBD2 (5 bases). V lost 3 bases to trimming and J lost 6 bases, with 12 bases between them. There are 14 residues in the CDR3. Germline V CDR1 and CDR2: LNHDA, SQIVND (reference sequence). The CDR3: CASSILAASNEQFF. Here the CDR3 DNA reads TGTGCCAGTAGTATCCTAGCCGCCAGCAATGAGCAGTTCTTC. The whole variable domain, filled in from reference TRBV19 and TRBJ2-1, reads DGGITQSPKYLFRKEGQNVTLSCEQNLNHDAMYWYRQDPGQGLRLIYYSQIVNDFQKGDIAEGYSVSREKKESFPLTVTSAQKNPTAFYLCASSILAASNEQFFGPGTRLTVL.

The chain employs TRBV14 and TRBJ1-2; 7 nucleotides agree with TRBD1. In germline, CDR1 is SGHDN, CDR2 FVKESK. The trim removed 3 bases at V and 6 bases at J, leaving 7 bases unmatched. There are 14 residues in the CDR3. The CDR3 is CASSHTGTEDGYTF. CDR3 DNA sequence: TGTGCCAGCAGCCACACCGGGACAGAAGATGGCTACACCTTC.

This chain uses TRBV11-2 with TRBJ2-2, with 12 bases fitting TRBD2. The junction had 8 bases not matched to a gene; V was cut back by 5 bases and J by 4 bases. The CDR3 loop spans 17 amino acids. Germline V CDR1 and CDR2: SGHAT, FQNNGV. The CDR3 region is CASSTGLAGSLTGELFF. In DNA, the CDR3 is TGTGCCAGCAGCACGGGACTAGCGGGTTCTCTCACCGGGGAGCTGTTTTTT. Looking up the rest from reference TRBV11-2 and TRBJ2-2 gives the full variable domain: EAGVAQSPRYKIIEKRQSVAFWCNPISGHATLYWYQQILGQGPKLLIQFQNNGVVDDSQLPKDRFSAERLKGVDSTLKIQPAKLEDSAVYLCASSTGLAGSLTGELFFGEGSRLTVL.

This clone was seen once. The chain has TRBV7-3 and TRBJ2-5; TRBD2 aligns across 15 bases. The length of the CDR3 is 17 residues. Germline CDR1 SGHTA, CDR2 FQGTGA. V trimming: 2 bases; J trimming: 4 bases; junction bases outside the gene matches: 5. The CDR3 nucleotides are TGTGCCAGCAGCTTAGGGACTAGCGGGAGGTTCGGAGAGACCCAGTACTTC. Translated: CASSLGTSGRFGETQYF. Looking up the rest from reference TRBV7-3 and TRBJ2-5 gives the full variable domain: GAGVSQTPSNKVTEKGKYVELRCDPISGHTALYWYRQSLGQGPEFLIYFQGTGAADDSGLPNDRFFAVRPEGSVSTLKIQRTERGDSAVYLCASSLGTSGRFGETQYFGPGTRLLVL.

The chain is built from TRBV5-1 and TRBJ2-3; 8 bases are a match to TRBD2. Trimming cost V 6 bases and J 0 bases; bases outside gene matches: 12. The CDR3 is 17 residues long. The V gene's germline CDR1 is SGHRS and CDR2 YFSETQ. The CDR3 region is CASIAGSGVTSTDTQYF. CDR3 nucleotide sequence: TGCGCCAGCATCGCTGGTAGCGGGGTTACTAGCACAGATACGCAGTATTTT. Looking up the rest from reference TRBV5-1 and TRBJ2-3 gives the full variable domain: KAGVTQTPRYLIKTRGQQVTLSCSPISGHRSVSWYQQTPGQGLQFLFEYFSETQRNKGNFPGRFSGRQFSNSRSEMNVSTLELGDSALYLCASIAGSGVTSTDTQYFGPGTRLTVL.

V is TRBV15 and J is TRBJ2-5; TRBD2 matches at 8 bases. There are 14 residues in the CDR3. The junction had 5 bases not matched to a gene; V was cut back by 3 bases and J by 5 bases. CDR1 and CDR2 from the germline V gene are LNHNV and YYDKDF (reference sequence). The CDR3 DNA sequence: TGTGCCACCAGCAGTGGGACTAGTCTGGAGACCCAGTACTTC. Residues: CATSSGTSLETQYF.

This chain uses TRBV28 with TRBJ1-4; 7 bases align to TRBD1. CDR1 is MDHEN and CDR2 is SYDVKM in the germline V gene. This CDR3 contains 19 residues. V trimming: 6 bases; J trimming: 6 bases; junction bases outside the gene matches: 22. As DNA, the CDR3 is TGTGCCAGCAGCCCCCCGCCCGGGGAAGGGGGCCCGGATGATGAAAAACTGTTTTTT. Encoded protein: CASSPPPGEGGPDDEKLFF.

The genes are TRBV24-1 and TRBJ2-7; a weak D match, TRBD2 (5 bases). Trimming cost V 4 bases and J 3 bases, with 6 bases left between them. CDR1 KGHDR and CDR2 SFDVKD come from the germline V gene. This CDR3 is built from 12 residues. The CDR3 here is CATSEGSYEQYF. As DNA, the CDR3 is TGTGCCACCAGTGAGGGGAGCTACGAGCAGTACTTC.